Below are 27 T cell receptor beta chains sequenced from a single sample in a study of early T cells in non-severe SARS-CoV-2 infection. TCRdb ran MiXCR on the 5' RACE reads and lists one entry per CDR3 protein. The sample carries about 110,000 distinct CDR3 sequences, about 12% recorded once. Specimen: whole blood, collected at baseline. These receptors were obtained from an adult who was a healthcare worker with PCR-confirmed SARS-CoV-2 infection or an uninfected control (not recorded which).

The CDR3 nucleotides read TGTGCCAGCAGCCCAGACAGGGGCGAAAATTCACCCCTCCACTTT. Translated, it gives CASSPDRGENSPLHF. This chain links TRBV6-5 with TRBJ1-6, with 8 bases fitting TRBD1. Germline CDR1 is MNHEY and CDR2 is SVGAGI. There are 15 residues in the CDR3. With V trimmed by 6 bases and J by 7 bases, 8 bases remained unmatched.

In its sample, this clonotype was seen a few times. V gene TRBV12-3 or TRBV12-4 combines with J gene TRBJ2-4; D uncertain. V was shortened by 0 bases and J by 10 bases, with 7 bases between the two germline ends. The CDR3 contains 12 residues. In DNA, the CDR3 is TGTGCCAGCAGTTTAGCCGTAAGAATTCAGTACTTC. Its protein product is CASSLAVRIQYF.

At least ten counts were recorded for this clonotype. The rearrangement uses TRBV20-1 and TRBJ1-3, with D unclear. Per the germline V gene, CDR1 is DFQATT and CDR2 is SNEGSKA (reference sequence). This CDR3 contains 11 residues. Between the trimmed V and J ends, which lost 7 bases and 2 bases, there was a span of 6 bases. The CDR3 DNA is TGCAGTGTCCCAGCTGGAAACACCATATATTTT. It is translated as CSVPAGNTIYF.

This clonotype was detected only a few times. The rearrangement joins TRBV18 to TRBJ1-2, with 7 bases aligning to TRBD1. The germline V gene encodes CDR1 KGHSH and CDR2 LQKENI. The CDR3 consists of 14 residues. V lost 3 bases and J lost 6; bases outside the gene matches: 7. This CDR3 reads CASSPGQGVDGYTF. The CDR3 bases are TGTGCCAGCTCACCCGGGCAGGGGGTTGATGGCTACACCTTC.

This clonotype was seen more than once but under ten times. This sequence joins TRBV12-3 or TRBV12-4 and TRBJ2-7; TRBD2 matches at 14 bases. Trimming at V came to 7 bases and at J to 3 bases, leaving 11 bases not matched to a gene. The CDR3 totals 17 residues. CDR3 protein: CASTVTSGRAGYYEQYF. The CDR3 bases are TGTGCCAGCACCGTGACTAGCGGGAGGGCCGGGTACTACGAGCAGTACTTC.

This clonotype was seen a few times. The chain links TRBV7-3 to TRBJ2-2, with D perhaps TRBD2 (6 bases). From germline, CDR1 is SGHTA and CDR2 FQGTGA. CDR3 length: 16 residues. Trimming shortened V by 1 base and J by 4 bases, and 13 bases separated the two germline ends. CDR3 amino acids: CASSLRGGTLTGELFF. The CDR3 DNA sequence: TGTGCCAGCAGCTTAAGGGGCGGGACCCTCACCGGGGAGCTGTTTTTT.

This clonotype was counted between two and nine times. The chain uses TRBV5-1 and TRBJ2-7; tentatively, D is TRBD1 (5 bases). V lost 7 bases and J 0 bases, leaving 8 bases between the germline ends. Germline loops: CDR1 SGHRS, CDR2 YFSETQ. This CDR3 is built from 12 residues. The DNA for the CDR3 is TGCGCCAGCGGTGACAGCTCCTACGAGCAGTACTTC. Translating gives CASGDSSYEQYF.

In this sample, this clonotype turned up a few times. J is TRBJ2-7 and V is TRBV29-1, with 9 positions matching TRBD1. The germline CDR1 and CDR2 sequences are SQVTM and ANQGSEA. The V segment lost 6 bases and the J segment 5 bases; nucleotides outside the gene matches: 8. This CDR3 has 13 residues. DNA for the CDR3: TGCAGCGTGGACCGACAGGGGGGAAACGAGCAGTACTTC. It is translated as CSVDRQGGNEQYF.

This sequence joins TRBV5-5 and TRBJ2-7, with 10 bases lining up with TRBD2. Germline values: CDR1 SGHKS, CDR2 YYEKEE (reference sequence). This CDR3 region has 15 residues. V lost 3 bases, J lost 2 bases, and 5 bases stayed unmatched. As DNA, the CDR3 is TGTGCCAGCAGCTCAAGGACTAGCGGACCCTACGAGCAGTACTTC. It is translated as CASSSRTSGPYEQYF.

The genes are TRBV3-1 and TRBJ2-3; 9 bases fit TRBD1. The CDR3 runs 18 residues. V lost 0 bases and J lost 2; bases outside the gene matches: 9. Germline-derived CDR1 and CDR2 are LGHDT and YNNKEL (reference sequence). The CDR3 reads CASSQEKTGTGTTDTQYF. The CDR3 nucleotides are TGTGCCAGCAGCCAAGAGAAGACCGGGACAGGGACCACAGATACGCAGTATTTT.

This chain links TRBV5-1 with TRBJ1-6; D is unresolved. Germline CDR1 SGHRS, CDR2 YFSETQ. The CDR3 is 12 amino acids. The V gene lost 3 bases and the J gene lost 10 bases, with 8 bases spanning the gap. CDR3 loop: CASSSDGSPLHF. CDR3 sequence (DNA): TGCGCCAGCAGCTCGGACGGATCACCCCTCCACTTT.

Many counts were recorded for this clonotype. The chain uses TRBV6-5 and TRBJ2-1; the match to TRBD1 covers 7 bases. The CDR3 sequence is 12 residues long. Germline-derived CDR1 and CDR2 are MNHEY and SVGAGI. V lost 6 bases to trimming and J lost 9 bases; unmatched junction nucleotides: 5. The CDR3 loop is CASSRGSGEQFF. The CDR3, as DNA: TGTGCCAGCAGCAGGGGGTCGGGTGAGCAGTTCTTC.

This clonotype was seen at least ten times. The chain uses TRBV19 and TRBJ2-2; TRBD1 is a possible D gene (6 bases). Between the trimmed V and J ends, which lost 6 bases and 5 bases, there was a span of 19 bases. From germline, CDR1 is LNHDA and CDR2 SQIVND (reference sequence). This CDR3 comprises 16 residues. The CDR3 nucleotides are TGTGCCAGTAGACTAACCGGGACACGAGGGACCGGGGAGCTGTTTTTT. Amino acid sequence: CASRLTGTRGTGELFF.

The chain uses TRBV28 and TRBJ2-2; 7 nucleotides line up with TRBD1. Germline values: CDR1 MDHEN, CDR2 SYDVKM. The CDR3 contains 16 residues. The junction had 8 bases not matched to a gene; V was cut back by 5 bases and J by 2 bases. CDR3 nucleotide sequence: TGTGCCAGCAGTACCCCCAGGGACAGCAACACCGGGGAGCTGTTTTTT. This encodes CASSTPRDSNTGELFF.

CDR3 DNA: TGCAGCGTTGGAGGGGGCTACACCTTC. Its protein product is CSVGGGYTF. V usage is TRBV29-1 and J usage is TRBJ1-2; D gene uncertain. Germline V gene sequence: CDR1 SQVTM, CDR2 ANQGSEA. The CDR3 spans 9 residues. Trimming removed 4 bases at V and 8 bases at J, with 5 bases between.

This clonotype has a count of ten or more. The rearrangement links TRBV5-1 to TRBJ1-1, with D hard to call. Trimming left V 7 bases short and J 4 bases short, with 14 bases between. In germline, CDR1 is SGHRS, CDR2 YFSETQ. This CDR3 has 13 amino acids. The CDR3 reads CASGSGSGTEAFF. DNA of the CDR3: TGCGCCAGCGGTTCGGGGAGCGGCACTGAAGCTTTCTTT.

Note on this clonotype: One end of the junction does not line up with germline, which may come from a read error. The J gene is TRBJ1-1, the V gene TRBV28; no clear D. Germline V gene lookup returns CDR1 MDHEN and CDR2 SYDVKM. This CDR3 contains 15 residues. The CDR3 DNA reads as TGCGCCAGCAGTTTACGCGGGGTCACGAACACTGAAGCTTTCTTT. Translation gives CASSLRGVTNTEAFF.

V gene TRBV28 combines with J gene TRBJ2-4; TRBD2 matches at 8 bases. The CDR3 covers 14 residues. V trimming: 2 bases; J trimming: 8 bases; junction bases outside the gene matches: 5. CDR1 and CDR2 (germline): MDHEN, SYDVKM. The DNA for the CDR3 is TGTGCCAGCAGTTTAGTAGCGGGATCGGACATTCAGTACTTC. This sequence encodes CASSLVAGSDIQYF.

This clonotype was seen repeatedly, ten times or more. The chain couples TRBV7-9 to TRBJ2-3; no reliable D call. The germline gives CDR1 SEHNR, CDR2 FQNEAQ (reference sequence). Deletions cut 1 base from V and 4 bases from J, with 12 bases between. CDR3 length equals 15 residues. In DNA, the CDR3 is TGTGCCAGCAGCTTAGAGGGCAGCCTCTCAGATACGCAGTATTTT. It codes for CASSLEGSLSDTQYF.

Many counts were recorded for this clonotype. The chain is built from TRBV7-8 and TRBJ2-7; D not certain. V dropped 3 bases and J dropped 1 base, with 13 bases sitting between them. The length of the CDR3 is 15 residues. CDR1 is SGHVS, CDR2 FQNEAQ, per germline. The CDR3, as DNA: TGTGCCAGCAGCTTGCCTTACGGCAGTTCCTACGAGCAGTACTTC. This sequence encodes CASSLPYGSSYEQYF.

The chain uses TRBV7-2 and TRBJ2-3; no firm D call. CDR1 SGHTA and CDR2 FQGNSA come from the germline V gene. CDR3 length: 12 amino acids. Deletions cut 3 bases from V and 4 bases from J, with 5 bases between. This CDR3 is CASSFTSDTQYF. For the CDR3, the DNA is TGTGCCAGCAGCTTTACCTCAGATACGCAGTATTTT.

V usage is TRBV4-1 and J usage is TRBJ1-5; D ambiguous. V was pared by 2 bases and J by 3 bases, with 11 bases between. The germline V gene has CDR1 MGHRA and CDR2 YSYEKL. The length of the CDR3 is 15 residues. CDR3 sequence (DNA): TGCGCCAGCAGCCAAATTAGGGCTTTCAATCAGCCCCAGCATTTT. Amino acids: CASSQIRAFNQPQHF.

This clonotype was counted ten times or more. The chain is built from TRBV5-1 and TRBJ2-3; 11 nucleotides align to TRBD2. CDR1 SGHRS and CDR2 YFSETQ come from the germline V gene. V lost 4 bases, J lost 4 bases, and 8 bases stayed unmatched. There are 16 residues in the CDR3. The CDR3 DNA follows: TGCGCCAGCAGCCCCTTGACTAGCGGGATGTCAGATACGCAGTATTTT. This translates into CASSPLTSGMSDTQYF.

This clonotype showed up many times. The J gene is TRBJ1-1, the V gene TRBV30, with a possible D match to TRBD1 (5 bases). This CDR3 is built from 13 residues. V lost 0 bases and J lost 5, with 10 bases in between. Germline CDR1 and CDR2: GTSNPN and SVGIG (reference sequence). CDR3 sequence: CAWSVRGGTEAFF. The CDR3 nucleotides read TGTGCCTGGAGTGTACGGGGGGGAACTGAAGCTTTCTTT.

The chain is built from TRBV7-9 and TRBJ1-1; D unclear. The germline V gene has CDR1 SEHNR and CDR2 FQNEAQ (reference sequence). The germline V and J ends were trimmed by 2 bases and 7 bases, with 11 bases remaining between them. The CDR3 length is 13 residues. The CDR3 protein is CASSLPLTDEAFF. Written as DNA, the CDR3 is TGTGCCAGCAGCTTACCCTTGACGGATGAAGCTTTCTTT.

The chain carries TRBV12-3 or TRBV12-4 and TRBJ1-2, with TRBD1 identical over 10 bases. J lost 4 bases, V lost 4 bases, and 3 bases had no gene match. CDR3 size: 14 residues. This CDR3 reads CASSSGTGAYGYTF. The CDR3 bases are TGTGCCAGCAGTTCGGGGACAGGGGCCTATGGCTACACCTTC.

V usage is TRBV28 and J usage is TRBJ2-1; maybe TRBD2 (6 bases). CDR3 size: 15 residues. V was trimmed by 5 bases and J by 6 bases, leaving 17 bases between them. CDR1 and CDR2 from the germline V gene are MDHEN and SYDVKM. CDR3 sequence reads: CASSPRDSKSNEQFF. The CDR3 DNA sequence: TGTGCCAGCAGTCCGCGGGACTCCAAATCCAATGAGCAGTTCTTC.